Listed below are T cell receptor beta chains from one sample, sequenced in a study of blood T cell repertoires in COVID-19. The protocol was immunoSEQ multiplex PCR, while the TCRdb copy is restricted to in-frame clones and leaves out a portion. This sample yields roughly 260,000 clones, of which around nine tenths are seen a single time; about 2.7% belongs to the top ten. The specimen was PBMCs or T cells enriched from blood (not recorded which). The origin of the receptors is a woman aged 18 to 35 who had recovered from COVID-19. CDR3s include the opening cysteine and the closing phenylalanine or tryptophan. Each record gives: D gene, V gene, J gene, CDR3 DNA, CDR3 protein. D genes are given only for firm matches.

d_gene: NA; v_gene: TRBV29-1; j_gene: TRBJ2-2; CDR3nt: TGCAGCGTTGCACCAGCGAACACCGGGGAGCTGTTTTTT; CDR3aa: CSVAPANTGELFF
d_gene: NA; v_gene: TRBV21-1; j_gene: TRBJ1-1; CDR3nt: TGTGCCAGCAGCACGGGAACTTGTGGGTCCGGCACTGAAGCTTTCTTT; CDR3aa: CASSTGTCGSGTEAFF
d_gene: TRBD1; v_gene: TRBV28; j_gene: TRBJ2-6; CDR3nt: TGTGCCAGCAGGACAGGGGCGCAGGGGGCCAACGTCCTGACTTTC; CDR3aa: CASRTGAQGANVLTF
d_gene: NA; v_gene: TRBV25-1; j_gene: TRBJ1-1; CDR3nt: TGTGCCAGCAGTGACTTCGTTAACACTGAAGCTTTCTTT; CDR3aa: CASSDFVNTEAFF
d_gene: TRBD2; v_gene: TRBV10-3; j_gene: TRBJ2-7; CDR3nt: TGTGCCATCAGTGAAGGGCTAGCGGATAAGTATTCCTACGAGCAGTACTTC; CDR3aa: CAISEGLADKYSYEQYF
d_gene: NA; v_gene: TRBV28; j_gene: TRBJ2-7; CDR3nt: TGTGCCAGCAGTTCCCGGACTGGCGGCGAGCAGTACTTC; CDR3aa: CASSSRTGGEQYF
d_gene: NA; v_gene: TRBV28; j_gene: TRBJ2-5; CDR3nt: TGTGCCAGCAGTTTAAACAGGGATGAGACCCAGTACTTC; CDR3aa: CASSLNRDETQYF
d_gene: TRBD1; v_gene: TRBV18; j_gene: TRBJ1-1; CDR3nt: TGTGCCAGCTCGATGGGACAGGCCTACACTGAAGCTTTCTTT; CDR3aa: CASSMGQAYTEAFF
d_gene: NA; v_gene: TRBV19; j_gene: TRBJ2-4; CDR3nt: TGTGCCAGTAGTATTGGGAGGGGGGAGATAGCCAAAAACATTCAGTACTTC; CDR3aa: CASSIGRGEIAKNIQYF
d_gene: TRBD1; v_gene: TRBV27; j_gene: TRBJ1-5; CDR3nt: TGTGCCAGCAGGGACAGGGGACTTAGCAATCAGCCCCAGCATTTT; CDR3aa: CASRDRGLSNQPQHF
d_gene: TRBD1; v_gene: TRBV5-1; j_gene: TRBJ2-7; CDR3nt: TGCGCCAGCAGCCCCGCCGGACAGGGGACCTACGAGCAGTACTTC; CDR3aa: CASSPAGQGTYEQYF
d_gene: NA; v_gene: TRBV5-6; j_gene: TRBJ2-3; CDR3nt: TGTGCCAGCAGCGCCCTCGGAGTGACCGCCACAGATACGCAGTATTTT; CDR3aa: CASSALGVTATDTQYF
d_gene: NA; v_gene: TRBV15; j_gene: TRBJ1-4; CDR3nt: TGTGCCACCAGCAGAGATCTTGCAGGTGAACTGTTTTTT; CDR3aa: CATSRDLAGELFF
d_gene: NA; v_gene: TRBV29-1; j_gene: TRBJ1-1; CDR3nt: TGCAGCGTTGGGGTAAACAGGGTGAGGAACACTGAAGCTTTCTTT; CDR3aa: CSVGVNRVRNTEAFF
d_gene: NA; v_gene: TRBV14; j_gene: TRBJ2-3; CDR3nt: TGTGCCAGCAGCCAAACTAGCATGAACAGAGATACGCAGTATTTT; CDR3aa: CASSQTSMNRDTQYF